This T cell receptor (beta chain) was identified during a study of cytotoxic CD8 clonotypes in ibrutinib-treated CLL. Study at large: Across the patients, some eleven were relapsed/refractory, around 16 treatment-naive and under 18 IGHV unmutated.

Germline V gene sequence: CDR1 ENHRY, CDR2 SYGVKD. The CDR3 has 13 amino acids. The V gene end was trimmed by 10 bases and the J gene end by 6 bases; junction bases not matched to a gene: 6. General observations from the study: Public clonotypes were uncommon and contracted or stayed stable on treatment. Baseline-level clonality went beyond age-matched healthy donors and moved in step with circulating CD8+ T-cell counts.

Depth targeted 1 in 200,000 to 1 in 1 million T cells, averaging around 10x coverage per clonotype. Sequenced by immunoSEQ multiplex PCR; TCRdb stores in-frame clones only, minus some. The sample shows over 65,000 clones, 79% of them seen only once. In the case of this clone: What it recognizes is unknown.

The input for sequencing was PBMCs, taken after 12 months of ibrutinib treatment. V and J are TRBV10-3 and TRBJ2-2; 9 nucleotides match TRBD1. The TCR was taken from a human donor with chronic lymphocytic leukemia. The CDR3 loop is CATRDRVAGELFF. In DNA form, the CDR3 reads TGTGCCACCCGGGACAGGGTCGCCGGGGAGCTGTTTTTT.